This T cell receptor beta chain was found in a study of cytomegalovirus exposure and HLA in healthy donors. Overall study results and limits: Highest at DRB1 and lowest at HLA-C, TCR association rates differed among HLA loci in a later analysis.

V was trimmed by 0 bases and J by 0 bases, leaving 12 bases between them. The CDR3 length is 17 residues. Germline CDR1 LGHNA, CDR2 YNFKEQ. 60 Vbeta and 13 Jbeta primers were used in PCR. Using immunoSEQ multiplex PCR, the repertoire was profiled, and TCRdb retains in-frame clones only, with some absent. Among about 190,000 clones, around 83% were seen once, and the ten largest hold approximately 0.99%. Notes on this clone: Its antigen is not identified.

Sequenced: PBMCs. The chain joins TRBV4-2 to TRBJ2-1; possibly TRBD1 for D (6 bases). The receptor's source is a woman between 40 and 50 years old in good health and CMV-seronegative. CDR3 nucleotide sequence: TGTGCCAGCAGCCAAGATGCAACAGGGACCTCCTACAATGAGCAGTTCTTC. Protein sequence: CASSQDATGTSYNEQFF.